Listed below are T cell receptor beta chains from one sample, sequenced in a study of blood T cell repertoires in COVID-19. Profiled with immunoSEQ multiplex PCR; TCRdb holds only in-frame clones, not every one. The sample lists 350,000 to 450,000 clones, around nine tenths occurring once. The source material was peripheral blood. Receptors were obtained from a woman aged 40 to 55 with COVID-19, enrolled during active disease. The CDR3 runs from the conserved cysteine through the conserved F or W. D genes are given only for firm matches. Clone size is shown for a subset of rows, as once, few, many or a class of expanded clone.

d_call | j_call | clone_size | v_call | cdr3_nt | cdr3_aa
TRBD2 | TRBJ2-3 | NA | TRBV27 | TGTGCCAGCAGTTCCCGGGCTAGCGGGTCGGTTCCAGATACGCAGTATTTT | CASSSRASGSVPDTQYF
NA | TRBJ2-4 | NA | TRBV2 | TGTGCCAGCGACACGACAGGGACAGCGGGAGCTCTAGCCAAAAACATTCAGTACTTC | CASDTTGTAGALAKNIQYF
TRBD1 | TRBJ1-1 | NA | TRBV27 | TGTGCCAGCAGTTTATGGGCGGGACAGTCGAACACTGAAGCTTTCTTT | CASSLWAGQSNTEAFF
TRBD1 | TRBJ2-1 | NA | TRBV7-2 | TGTGCCAGCAGCTTACGGGACAGGGGGCTCGGTGAGCAGTTCTTC | CASSLRDRGLGEQFF
NA | TRBJ2-3 | NA | TRBV7-2 | TGTGCCAGCTTGGAGGTACTGCGTGCAGATACGCAGTATTTT | CASLEVLRADTQYF
TRBD2 | TRBJ2-3 | NA | TRBV9 | TGTGCCAGCAGCGAGGGGCTAGCGGTGACTACGCAGTATTTT | CASSEGLAVTTQYF
TRBD1 | TRBJ1-1 | NA | TRBV6-6 | TGTGCCAGCAGTTACCGGGGACAGACGAACACTGAAGCTTTCTTT | CASSYRGQTNTEAFF
NA | TRBJ1-2 | NA | TRBV27 | TGTGCCAGCAGTTTCTACGGGGGGATGCTAGGAGGCTACACCTTC | CASSFYGGMLGGYTF
NA | TRBJ2-7 | NA | TRBV5-1 | TGCGCCAGCAGCTTGGTGAGAGGGTCGGCCGAGCAGTACTTC | CASSLVRGSAEQYF
TRBD2 | TRBJ2-7 | once | TRBV4-1 | TGCGCCAGCAGCCAAGGGGAGGGGACCTACCACGAGCAGTACTTC | CASSQGEGTYHEQYF
NA | TRBJ2-1 | NA | TRBV4-3 | TGCGCCAGCAGCCGGGGGGGCCCTACCTACAATGAGCAGTTCTTC | CASSRGGPTYNEQFF
TRBD1 | TRBJ1-1 | NA | TRBV7-8 | TGTGCCAGCAGCTTAGGATTCGTAGGGGGCGACACTGAAGCTTTCTTT | CASSLGFVGGDTEAFF
NA | TRBJ1-1 | once | TRBV10-3 | TGTGCCATCAGTGAGAGGGGAACAAGTGAAGCTTTCTTT | CAISERGTSEAFF
NA | TRBJ1-3 | NA | TRBV28 | TGTGCCAGCAGCACCCCCACCCCCGGGAGCATATCGGGAAACACCATATATTTT | CASSTPTPGSISGNTIYF
NA | TRBJ2-3 | NA | TRBV5-1 | TGCGCCAGCAGCCCAGAGGCGGGCACAGATACGCAGTATTTT | CASSPEAGTDTQYF
NA | TRBJ2-5 | NA | TRBV11-2 | TGTGCCAGCAGCTCGCCCGGACAGTACCAAGAGACCCAGTACTTC | CASSSPGQYQETQYF
TRBD1 | TRBJ1-2 | NA | TRBV5-1 | TGCGCCAGCAGCTCAGGGACAGGGGCTAACTATGGCTACACCTTC | CASSSGTGANYGYTF
NA | TRBJ2-3 | NA | TRBV30 | TGTGCCTGGAGTCAGTCCCCAGTCTATACGCAGTATTTT | CAWSQSPVYTQYF
NA | TRBJ2-1 | NA | TRBV19 | TGTGCCAGTAGTATAGATCGAGGGCAGACGGGATACAATGAGCAGTTCTTC | CASSIDRGQTGYNEQFF
NA | TRBJ1-1 | NA | TRBV5-4 | TGTGCCAGCAGCTTGAGGTCCGGAGACACTGAAGCTTTCTTT | CASSLRSGDTEAFF
TRBD1 | TRBJ1-2 | NA | TRBV29-1 | TGCAGCGTTGATTGGGGACAGGTAATTCGCGGCTACACCTTC | CSVDWGQVIRGYTF
NA | TRBJ1-1 | NA | TRBV19 | TGTGCCAGTAGTCCCCGAGACAGGCGCGGCACTGAAGCTTTCTTT | CASSPRDRRGTEAFF
NA | TRBJ1-6 | NA | TRBV2 | TGTGCCAGCAGTGAAGGGCGGGCTAATTCACCCCTCCACTTT | CASSEGRANSPLHF
TRBD1 | TRBJ2-1 | NA | TRBV7-6 | TGTGCCAGCAGCCCCGGACAGGGGAGGCCCTACAATGAGCAGTTCTTC | CASSPGQGRPYNEQFF
NA | TRBJ1-1 | NA | TRBV2 | TGTGCCAGCAGTGGACCGGGAAGGCGAGTTGGAACTGAAGCTTTCTTT | CASSGPGRRVGTEAFF
TRBD2 | TRBJ2-1 | NA | TRBV28 | TGTGCCAGCAGTCAGAAAAGCGGGGGGGATTACAATGAGCAGTTCTTC | CASSQKSGGDYNEQFF
NA | TRBJ1-2 | NA | TRBV19 | TGTGCCAGTAGTCCGGGACTTGGGCCCTATGGCTACACCTTC | CASSPGLGPYGYTF
NA | TRBJ1-4 | few | TRBV19 | TGTGCCAGTAGTAGAATGGTGGTGGCTGCAACTAATGAAAAACTGTTTTTT | CASSRMVVAATNEKLFF
NA | TRBJ1-2 | NA | TRBV27 | TGTGCCAGCAGTTTGAACAGGGCATATGGCTACACCTTC | CASSLNRAYGYTF
TRBD1 | TRBJ1-5 | NA | TRBV7-2 | TGTGCCAGCAGCCCCCTGGGGGACAGGGGGTTTGGACAGCCCCAGCATTTT | CASSPLGDRGFGQPQHF
NA | TRBJ1-6 | NA | TRBV15 | TGTGCCACCAGCGGCGGGACTGGGGATAATTCACCCCTCCACTTT | CATSGGTGDNSPLHF
TRBD1 | TRBJ1-1 | few | TRBV7-3 | TGTGCCAGCAGCTTACTGGGACAGGGTAGCACTGAAGCTTTCTTT | CASSLLGQGSTEAFF
NA | TRBJ1-1 | NA | TRBV7-2 | TGTGCCAGCACCCCGGACAGCTGGAACACTGAAGCTTTCTTT | CASTPDSWNTEAFF
NA | TRBJ1-2 | NA | TRBV28 | TGTGCCACAACAGGTGACGCCTATGGCTACACCTTC | CATTGDAYGYTF
TRBD2 | TRBJ2-7 | NA | TRBV15 | TGTGCCACCAGACCCGGGACTAGAGTCATACCCTACGAGCAGTACTTC | CATRPGTRVIPYEQYF
TRBD1 | TRBJ1-2 | NA | TRBV30 | TGTGCCTGGAGTGGGGACAGGCTGGATGGCTACACCTTC | CAWSGDRLDGYTF
TRBD1 | TRBJ1-1 | NA | TRBV7-9 | TGTGCCAGCAGCTTAGAGCGGACAGGGTACGCTTTCTTT | CASSLERTGYAFF
NA | TRBJ2-3 | NA | TRBV20-1 | TGCAGTGCTAGTGTCGGGACAGATACGCAGTATTTT | CSASVGTDTQYF
NA | TRBJ1-1 | NA | TRBV18 | TGTGCCAGCTCACCGAGGGGGGGGACCATGAACACTGAAGCTTTCTTT | CASSPRGGTMNTEAFF